These T cell receptor beta chains were read from a single sample in a study of T cells after yellow fever vaccination. MiXCR, applied by TCRdb to the 5' RACE reads, yields one record per CDR3 protein. The sample lists around 300,000 distinct CDR3 sequences, 10% to 15% seen once, with roughly 0.5% in the top ten. This specimen was CD4+ T cells sorted from PBMCs, taken 45 days after the yellow fever booster vaccination. The receptors were gathered from a man younger than 40 who received the YFV17D yellow fever vaccine. The CDR3 runs from the conserved cysteine through the conserved F or W. The order of the fields is V gene, D gene, clone size, J gene, CDR3 DNA, CDR3 protein. A D gene is named only where the DNA matches it firmly. Part of the rows lack a size; the others show once, few, many or a class for expanded clones.

V gene: TRBV20-1; D gene: .; clone size: .; J gene: TRBJ1-5; CDR3 DNA: TGCAGTGCTAGGACAGGATCGCAGCCCCAGCATTTT; CDR3 protein: CSARTGSQPQHF
V gene: TRBV7-2; D gene: .; clone size: few; J gene: TRBJ1-5; CDR3 DNA: TGTGCCAGCAGCCTAGCGGGTTTTGGGCAGCCCCAGCATTTT; CDR3 protein: CASSLAGFGQPQHF
V gene: TRBV20-1; D gene: .; clone size: few; J gene: TRBJ2-5; CDR3 DNA: TGCAGTGCCCAACGGGCCGGGGAGACCCAGTACTTC; CDR3 protein: CSAQRAGETQYF
V gene: TRBV5-1; D gene: TRBD2; clone size: few; J gene: TRBJ2-1; CDR3 DNA: TGCGCCAGCAGGGCGGCTAGCGGGCATGAGCAGTTCTTC; CDR3 protein: CASRAASGHEQFF
V gene: TRBV7-9; D gene: TRBD2; clone size: many; J gene: TRBJ2-2; CDR3 DNA: TGTGCCAGCAGCAGTGGACTAGCTGGCGCCGGGGAGCTGTTTTTT; CDR3 protein: CASSSGLAGAGELFF
V gene: TRBV5-1; D gene: .; clone size: .; J gene: TRBJ2-1; CDR3 DNA: TGCGCCAGCAGCCCCCACCCCTACAGAAGCTCCTACAATGAGCAGTTCTTC; CDR3 protein: CASSPHPYRSSYNEQFF
V gene: TRBV5-1; D gene: .; clone size: few; J gene: TRBJ2-7; CDR3 DNA: TGCGCCAGCAGCTTGGAGCCCTACGAGCAGTACTTC; CDR3 protein: CASSLEPYEQYF
V gene: TRBV20-1; D gene: .; clone size: few; J gene: TRBJ2-3; CDR3 DNA: TGCAGTGCTAGAGATCTGATAGGGCCGGGGGATACGCAGTATTTT; CDR3 protein: CSARDLIGPGDTQYF
V gene: TRBV7-2; D gene: .; clone size: .; J gene: TRBJ2-5; CDR3 DNA: TGTGCCACCCTAGGCAGGAATGAAGAGACCCAGTACTTC; CDR3 protein: CATLGRNEETQYF
V gene: TRBV7-2; D gene: TRBD1; clone size: .; J gene: TRBJ2-1; CDR3 DNA: TGTGCCAGCAGCTCGACAGGGGTCGCATCCCTTGAGCAGTTCTTC; CDR3 protein: CASSSTGVASLEQFF
V gene: TRBV7-2; D gene: TRBD1; clone size: few; J gene: TRBJ2-5; CDR3 DNA: TGTGCCAGCAGCCCGTTCGACAGGGTCAGAGTGGAGACCCAGTACTTC; CDR3 protein: CASSPFDRVRVETQYF
V gene: TRBV4-2; D gene: .; clone size: .; J gene: TRBJ2-4; CDR3 DNA: TGTGCCAGCGGCCAAGGGCAGTCCCTAGCCAAAAACATTCAGTACTTC; CDR3 protein: CASGQGQSLAKNIQYF
V gene: TRBV5-1; D gene: TRBD2; clone size: .; J gene: TRBJ2-3; CDR3 DNA: TGCGCCAGCAGCTCCCCCCCAGCGGGGGCAGATACGCAGTATTTT; CDR3 protein: CASSSPPAGADTQYF
V gene: TRBV6-1; D gene: .; clone size: many; J gene: TRBJ1-3; CDR3 DNA: TGTGCCAGCTTCTCCGTAATCTCTGGAAACACCATATATTTT; CDR3 protein: CASFSVISGNTIYF
V gene: TRBV20-1; D gene: .; clone size: .; J gene: TRBJ1-2; CDR3 DNA: TGCAGTGCTAGAGATGGGCCCGGGGTGGGGGGCTACACCTTC; CDR3 protein: CSARDGPGVGGYTF
V gene: TRBV19; D gene: .; clone size: .; J gene: TRBJ1-1; CDR3 DNA: TGTGCCAGTAGTATCAGGGGCGGAGAAGCTTTCTTT; CDR3 protein: CASSIRGGEAFF
V gene: TRBV6-1; D gene: .; clone size: few; J gene: TRBJ2-5; CDR3 DNA: TGTGCCAGCAGGACAGGCTGGGGCCAAGAGACCCAGTACTTC; CDR3 protein: CASRTGWGQETQYF
V gene: TRBV20-1; D gene: .; clone size: few; J gene: TRBJ2-7; CDR3 DNA: TGCAGTGCTAGAGACCCCGGGCAGGGATACGAGCAGTACTTC; CDR3 protein: CSARDPGQGYEQYF
V gene: TRBV27; D gene: TRBD1; clone size: .; J gene: TRBJ2-1; CDR3 DNA: TGTGCCAGCAGTATCGGACAGGACCACAATGAGCAGTTCTTC; CDR3 protein: CASSIGQDHNEQFF
V gene: TRBV10-3; D gene: TRBD2; clone size: .; J gene: TRBJ2-1; CDR3 DNA: TGTGCCATCGGAATAGCGGGGGGGAATGAGCAGTTCTTC; CDR3 protein: CAIGIAGGNEQFF
V gene: TRBV7-2; D gene: .; clone size: .; J gene: TRBJ2-7; CDR3 DNA: TGTGCCAGCAGCTTAGATTCCGCCCGGCCCTACGAGCAGTACTTC; CDR3 protein: CASSLDSARPYEQYF
V gene: TRBV7-9; D gene: .; clone size: few; J gene: TRBJ2-1; CDR3 DNA: TGTGCCAGCAGCTTTGAATTGGTGGGGGGCTCCTACAATGAGCAGTTCTTC; CDR3 protein: CASSFELVGGSYNEQFF
V gene: TRBV5-1; D gene: .; clone size: .; J gene: TRBJ2-7; CDR3 DNA: TGCGCCAGCAGCTTCCAGGGCGGTCCCTACGAGCAGTACTTC; CDR3 protein: CASSFQGGPYEQYF
V gene: TRBV3-1; D gene: .; clone size: few; J gene: TRBJ2-7; CDR3 DNA: TGTGCCAGCAGCCACACGGGCCCGAACTACGAGCAGTACTTC; CDR3 protein: CASSHTGPNYEQYF
V gene: TRBV11-2; D gene: .; clone size: .; J gene: TRBJ1-1; CDR3 DNA: TGTGCCAGCCGACTTATCGGGGGCCCTGAAGCTTTCTTT; CDR3 protein: CASRLIGGPEAFF
V gene: TRBV10-3; D gene: .; clone size: few; J gene: TRBJ2-2; CDR3 DNA: TGTGCCATCAGTGTGACCTCGGTGGGTAGATTGGACACCGGGGAGCTGTTTTTT; CDR3 protein: CAISVTSVGRLDTGELFF
V gene: TRBV11-2; D gene: .; clone size: few; J gene: TRBJ2-3; CDR3 DNA: TGTGCCAGCAGCTTTCGGGGAACAGGCACAGATACGCAGTATTTT; CDR3 protein: CASSFRGTGTDTQYF
V gene: TRBV7-9; D gene: .; clone size: .; J gene: TRBJ2-1; CDR3 DNA: TGTGCCAGCAGCAACCTAGGGGACTACAATGAGCAGTTCTTC; CDR3 protein: CASSNLGDYNEQFF
V gene: TRBV6-5; D gene: .; clone size: many; J gene: TRBJ1-1; CDR3 DNA: TGTGCCAGCAGTTACTCGGGGGAAAGTACTGAAGCTTTCTTT; CDR3 protein: CASSYSGESTEAFF
V gene: TRBV4-1; D gene: .; clone size: .; J gene: TRBJ1-5; CDR3 DNA: TGCGCCAGCAGCAACCCGGGGGCGAATCAGCCCCAGCATTTT; CDR3 protein: CASSNPGANQPQHF
V gene: TRBV12-3/TRBV12-4; D gene: .; clone size: .; J gene: TRBJ2-1; CDR3 DNA: TGTGCCAGCAGGGCATCAAGCGGCGACAATGAGCAGTTCTTC; CDR3 protein: CASRASSGDNEQFF
V gene: TRBV2; D gene: TRBD2; clone size: many; J gene: TRBJ2-1; CDR3 DNA: TGTGCCAGCAAAGCGGGAGAAAACAATGAGCAGTTCTTC; CDR3 protein: CASKAGENNEQFF
V gene: TRBV12-3/TRBV12-4; D gene: .; clone size: .; J gene: TRBJ2-3; CDR3 DNA: TGTGCCAGCAGTTTCCCCAGCTCACAGAACACAGATACGCAGTATTTT; CDR3 protein: CASSFPSSQNTDTQYF
V gene: TRBV12-3/TRBV12-4; D gene: .; clone size: .; J gene: TRBJ2-7; CDR3 DNA: TGTGCCAGCAGCAAGGGGGGATCCTACGAGCAGTACTTC; CDR3 protein: CASSKGGSYEQYF
V gene: TRBV20-1; D gene: TRBD2; clone size: many; J gene: TRBJ2-1; CDR3 DNA: TGCAGTGCTAGGACTAGCGGGCTGTACAATGAGCAGTTCTTC; CDR3 protein: CSARTSGLYNEQFF
V gene: TRBV7-2; D gene: TRBD2; clone size: few; J gene: TRBJ2-7; CDR3 DNA: TGTGCCAGCAGCTTGTCTAGCGGGACGGACGAGCAGTACTTC; CDR3 protein: CASSLSSGTDEQYF
V gene: TRBV29-1; D gene: TRBD1; clone size: .; J gene: TRBJ2-5; CDR3 DNA: TGCAGCGTCGGACAGGGGCGTGAGACCCAGTACTTC; CDR3 protein: CSVGQGRETQYF
V gene: TRBV28; D gene: .; clone size: few; J gene: TRBJ2-5; CDR3 DNA: TGTGCCAGCAGCCGAAACTCCCCAGGGACCCAGTACTTC; CDR3 protein: CASSRNSPGTQYF
V gene: TRBV27; D gene: TRBD2; clone size: .; J gene: TRBJ2-1; CDR3 DNA: TGTGCCAGCAGTTTATTGGCGGGAGAGGGGTACAATGAGCAGTTCTTC; CDR3 protein: CASSLLAGEGYNEQFF
V gene: TRBV7-3; D gene: .; clone size: .; J gene: TRBJ1-1; CDR3 DNA: TGTGCCAGCAGCTCGACTGAAATGAACACTGAAGCTTTCTTT; CDR3 protein: CASSSTEMNTEAFF
V gene: TRBV4-2; D gene: .; clone size: few; J gene: TRBJ2-5; CDR3 DNA: TGTGCCAGCAGCCAGGGGGTGAGGCGGGACCAAGAGACCCAGTACTTC; CDR3 protein: CASSQGVRRDQETQYF
V gene: TRBV20-1; D gene: TRBD1; clone size: few; J gene: TRBJ2-2; CDR3 DNA: TGCAGTGCTAGAGATAGGACAGGGCGCACCGGGGAGCTGTTTTTT; CDR3 protein: CSARDRTGRTGELFF
V gene: TRBV5-1; D gene: .; clone size: .; J gene: TRBJ2-7; CDR3 DNA: TGCGCCAGCAGCTTGGAATCCTTTTGGGAGCAGTACTTC; CDR3 protein: CASSLESFWEQYF
V gene: TRBV2; D gene: .; clone size: .; J gene: TRBJ1-2; CDR3 DNA: TGTGCCAGCGACGCGGATGCTAACTATGGCTACACCTTC; CDR3 protein: CASDADANYGYTF
V gene: TRBV5-1; D gene: .; clone size: few; J gene: TRBJ2-1; CDR3 DNA: TGCGCCAGCGCGGCGGGCGCTAGCTCCTACAATGAGCAGTTCTTC; CDR3 protein: CASAAGASSYNEQFF
V gene: TRBV5-1; D gene: .; clone size: .; J gene: TRBJ1-1; CDR3 DNA: TGCGCCAGCGGGGATCGCTTGAACACTGAAGCTTTCTTT; CDR3 protein: CASGDRLNTEAFF